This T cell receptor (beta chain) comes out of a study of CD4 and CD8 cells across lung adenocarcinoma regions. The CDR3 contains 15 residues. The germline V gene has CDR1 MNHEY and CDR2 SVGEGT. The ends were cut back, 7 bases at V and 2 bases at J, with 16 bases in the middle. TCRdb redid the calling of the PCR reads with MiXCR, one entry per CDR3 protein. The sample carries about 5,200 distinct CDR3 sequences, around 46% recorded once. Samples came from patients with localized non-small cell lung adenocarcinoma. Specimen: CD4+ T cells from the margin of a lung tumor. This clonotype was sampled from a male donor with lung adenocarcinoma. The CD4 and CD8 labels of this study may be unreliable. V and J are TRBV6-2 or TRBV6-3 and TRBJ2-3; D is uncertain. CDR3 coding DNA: TGTGCCAGCAACCGGGTGGGCCCTCACACAGATACGCAGTATTTT. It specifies CASNRVGPHTDTQYF.